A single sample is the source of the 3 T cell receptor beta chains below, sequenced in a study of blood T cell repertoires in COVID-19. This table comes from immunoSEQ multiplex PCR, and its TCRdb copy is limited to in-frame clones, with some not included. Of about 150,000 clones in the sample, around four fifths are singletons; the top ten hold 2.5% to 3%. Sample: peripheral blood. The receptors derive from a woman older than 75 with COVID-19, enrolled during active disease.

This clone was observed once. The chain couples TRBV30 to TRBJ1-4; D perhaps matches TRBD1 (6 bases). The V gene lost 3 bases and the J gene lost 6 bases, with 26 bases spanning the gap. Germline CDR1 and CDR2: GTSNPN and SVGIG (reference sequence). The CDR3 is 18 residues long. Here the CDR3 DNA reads TGTGCCTGGAGCCGCCATGGTACGCGGGGGGGCGCGGATGAAAAACTGTTTTTT. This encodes CAWSRHGTRGGADEKLFF.

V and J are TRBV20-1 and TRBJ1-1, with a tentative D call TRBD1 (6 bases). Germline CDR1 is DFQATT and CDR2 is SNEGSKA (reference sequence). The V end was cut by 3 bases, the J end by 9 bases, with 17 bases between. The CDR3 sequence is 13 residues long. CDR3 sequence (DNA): TGCAGTGCTAGTAGAGGGAGGGGGGTACAAGCTTTCTTT. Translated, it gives CSASRGRGVQAFF.

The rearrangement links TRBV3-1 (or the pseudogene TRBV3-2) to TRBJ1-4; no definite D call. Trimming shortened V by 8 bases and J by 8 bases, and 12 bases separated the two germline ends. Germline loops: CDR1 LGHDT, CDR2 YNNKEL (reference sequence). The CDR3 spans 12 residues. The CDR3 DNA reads TGTGCCAGCCAAAGAGCCTCGGAAAAACTGTTTTTT. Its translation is CASQRASEKLFF.